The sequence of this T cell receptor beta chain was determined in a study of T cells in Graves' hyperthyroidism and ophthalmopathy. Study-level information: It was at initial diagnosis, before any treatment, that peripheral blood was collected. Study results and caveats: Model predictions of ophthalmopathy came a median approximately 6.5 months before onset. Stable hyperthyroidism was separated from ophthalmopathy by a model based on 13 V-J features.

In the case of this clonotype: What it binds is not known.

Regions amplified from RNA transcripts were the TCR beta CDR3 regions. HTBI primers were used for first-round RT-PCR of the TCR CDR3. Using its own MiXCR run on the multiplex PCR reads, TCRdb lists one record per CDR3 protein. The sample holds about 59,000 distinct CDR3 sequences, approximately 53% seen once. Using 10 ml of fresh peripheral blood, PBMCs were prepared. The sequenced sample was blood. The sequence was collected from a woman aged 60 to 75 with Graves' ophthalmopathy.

The CDR3 bases are TGTGCCAGCATTGGGGCTAGCGGGAAACTGTTTTTT. It translates to CASIGASGKLFF. V and J are TRBV6-5 and TRBJ1-4; D is possibly TRBD1 (5 bases). The germline V and J ends were trimmed by 7 bases and 11 bases, with 14 bases remaining between them. Germline V lookup: CDR1 MNHEY, CDR2 SVGAGI. There are 12 residues in the CDR3.